These T cell receptor beta chains were read from a single sample in a study of cytomegalovirus exposure and HLA in healthy donors. Some clones are missing from TCRdb's copy, which holds only in-frame ones; the method was immunoSEQ multiplex PCR. Of around 140,000 clones listed, about 8.9% are singletons. The sample was PBMCs. Receptors originate from a man over 45 in good health and CMV-seronegative. Each CDR3 is given with its conserved first and last residue. The D gene is left open where the match is weak. The size entry is marked missing in some rows and otherwise reads once, few, many or a size class.

>TRBJ1-1|-|TRBV4-1|13|-
CASSQGQETEAFF
TGCGCCAGCAGCCAAGGGCAGGAAACTGAAGCTTTCTTT
>TRBJ2-7|-|TRBV30|12|TRBD1
CASAQGAHEQYF
TGTGCCAGCGCACAGGGGGCACACGAGCAGTACTTC
>TRBJ2-4|few|TRBV2|15|-
CASSEEEGAKNIQYF
TGTGCCAGCAGTGAAGAGGAGGGAGCCAAAAACATTCAGTACTTC
>TRBJ2-3|-|TRBV2|11|-
CASSGADTQYF
TGTGCCAGCTCAGGCGCAGATACGCAGTATTTT
>TRBJ2-5|few|TRBV19|17|TRBD2
CASSMRLAGGLQETQYF
TGTGCCAGTAGTATGCGTCTAGCGGGGGGCCTACAAGAGACCCAGTACTTC
>TRBJ1-4|few|TRBV5-1|14|TRBD1
CASNAGTANEKLFF
TGCGCCAGCAACGCCGGGACAGCGAATGAAAAACTGTTTTTT
>TRBJ1-5|few|TRBV30|13|-
CAWRPTLGSPQHF
TGTGCCTGGAGGCCTACTCTAGGTTCGCCCCAGCATTTT
>TRBJ1-5|-|TRBV7-2|15|-
CASSIARQAVQPQHF
TGTGCCAGCAGCATCGCCCGACAGGCGGTTCAGCCCCAGCATTTT
>TRBJ2-3|-|TRBV11-2|14|-
CASSWRTVTDTQYF
TGTGCCAGCAGCTGGAGGACAGTCACAGATACGCAGTATTTT
>TRBJ2-3|few|TRBV5-1|17|TRBD2
CASSTRTSGPSTDTQYF
TGCGCCAGCAGCACCCGGACTAGCGGGCCTAGCACAGATACGCAGTATTTT
>TRBJ1-5|-|TRBV25-1|14|TRBD1
CASSERTGFQPQHF
TGTGCCAGCAGTGAAAGGACAGGGTTTCAGCCCCAGCATTTT
>TRBJ2-5|few|TRBV10-3|12|-
CAISERSETQYF
TGTGCCATCAGTGAACGGTCAGAGACCCAGTACTTC
>TRBJ2-5|-|TRBV6-6|15|TRBD1
CASRLRTGGEETQYF
TGTGCCAGCAGACTTCGGACAGGGGGTGAAGAGACCCAGTACTTC
>TRBJ1-2|-|TRBV28|15|-
CASSPPSWDYYGYTF
TGTGCCAGCAGTCCGCCGTCCTGGGACTACTATGGCTACACCTTC
>TRBJ2-1|-|TRBV9|16|TRBD1
CASSGRRDRAKGEQFF
TGTGCCAGCAGCGGACGTCGGGACAGGGCCAAAGGTGAGCAGTTCTTC
>TRBJ2-7|-|TRBV19|13|-
CASSYQGTYEQYF
TGTGCCAGTAGTTATCAGGGCACCTACGAGCAGTACTTC
>TRBJ1-4|-|TRBV2|16|TRBD1
CASSRDRKATNEKLFF
TGTGCCAGCAGTAGGGACAGGAAAGCAACTAATGAAAAACTGTTTTTT
>TRBJ2-1|few|TRBV10-3|14|TRBD1
CAITVGTGVNEQFF
TGTGCCATCACCGTGGGGACAGGGGTCAATGAGCAGTTCTTC
>TRBJ1-2|-|TRBV5-1|14|TRBD1
CASSPRQGNYGYTF
TGCGCCAGCAGCCCAAGACAGGGTAACTATGGCTACACCTTC
>TRBJ2-7|few|TRBV11-2|15|TRBD2
CASSPRTSGTYEQYF
TGTGCCAGCAGCCCACGGACTAGCGGGACGTACGAGCAGTACTTC
>TRBJ1-1|few|TRBV4-1|16|-
CASSQGMQGMNTEAFF
TGCGCCAGCAGCCAAGGTATGCAGGGGATGAACACTGAAGCTTTCTTT
>TRBJ1-5|-|TRBV28|12|-
CAAGLGNQPQHF
TGTGCCGCAGGGTTGGGCAATCAGCCCCAGCATTTT
>TRBJ2-7|-|TRBV29-1|17|-
CSVAPARLSGNSYEQYF
TGCAGCGTCGCCCCCGCTAGGTTGTCAGGGAACTCCTACGAGCAGTACTTC
>TRBJ1-3|-|TRBV11-2|16|-
CASSLVPQGSGNTIYF
TGTGCCAGCAGCTTAGTTCCCCAGGGGAGCGGAAACACCATATATTTT
>TRBJ1-1|-|TRBV7-9|15|-
CASSLAARATTEAFF
TGTGCCAGCAGCTTAGCGGCCAGGGCAACGACTGAAGCTTTCTTT
>TRBJ1-5|few|TRBV15|17|-
CATSRDIQGVQGQPQHF
TGTGCCACCAGCAGGGATATCCAGGGTGTACAGGGTCAGCCCCAGCATTTT
>TRBJ1-4|few|TRBV2|17|TRBD1
CASSQDRAGWTNEKLFF
TGTGCCAGCAGTCAAGACAGGGCCGGGTGGACTAATGAAAAACTGTTTTTT
>TRBJ1-1|few|TRBV7-6|16|-
CASSPEGGAMNTEAFF
TGTGCCAGCAGCCCCGAGGGGGGGGCTATGAACACTGAAGCTTTCTTT
>TRBJ1-5|few|TRBV19|16|-
CASSITGTYSNQPQHF
TGTGCCAGTAGTATAACCGGGACATATAGCAATCAGCCCCAGCATTTT